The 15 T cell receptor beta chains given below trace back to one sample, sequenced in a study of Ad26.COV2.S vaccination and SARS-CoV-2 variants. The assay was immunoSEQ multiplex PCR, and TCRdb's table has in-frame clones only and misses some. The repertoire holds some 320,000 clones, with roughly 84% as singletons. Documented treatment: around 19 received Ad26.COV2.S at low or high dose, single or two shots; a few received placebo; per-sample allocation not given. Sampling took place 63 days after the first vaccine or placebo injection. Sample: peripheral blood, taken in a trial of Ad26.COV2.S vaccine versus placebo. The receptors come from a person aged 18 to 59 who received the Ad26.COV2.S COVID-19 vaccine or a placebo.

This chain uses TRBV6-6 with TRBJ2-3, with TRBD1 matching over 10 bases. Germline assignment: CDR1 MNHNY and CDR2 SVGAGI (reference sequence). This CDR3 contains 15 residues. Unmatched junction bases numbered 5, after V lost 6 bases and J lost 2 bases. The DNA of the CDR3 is TGTGCCAGCAGCCTGGGACAGGGGCTCACAGATACGCAGTATTTT. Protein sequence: CASSLGQGLTDTQYF.

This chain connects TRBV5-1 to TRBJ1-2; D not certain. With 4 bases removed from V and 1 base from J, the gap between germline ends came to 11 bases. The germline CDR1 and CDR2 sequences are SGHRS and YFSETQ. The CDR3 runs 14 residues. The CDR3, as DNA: TGCGCCAGCAGCATCCAGGACGGTAACTATGGCTACACCTTC. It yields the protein CASSIQDGNYGYTF.

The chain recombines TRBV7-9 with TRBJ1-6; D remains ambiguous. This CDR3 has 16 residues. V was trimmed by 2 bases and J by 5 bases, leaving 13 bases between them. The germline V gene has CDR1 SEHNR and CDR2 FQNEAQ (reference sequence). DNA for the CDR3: TGTGCCAGCAGCTTACCGATTGTCGGGGATAATTCACCCCTCCACTTT. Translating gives CASSLPIVGDNSPLHF.

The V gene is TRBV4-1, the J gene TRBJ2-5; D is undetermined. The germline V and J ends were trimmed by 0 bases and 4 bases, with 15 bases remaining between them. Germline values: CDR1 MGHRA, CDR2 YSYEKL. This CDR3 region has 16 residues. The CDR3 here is CASSQDFTRGRETQYF. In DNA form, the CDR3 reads TGCGCCAGCAGCCAAGATTTTACTCGCGGTCGAGAGACCCAGTACTTC.

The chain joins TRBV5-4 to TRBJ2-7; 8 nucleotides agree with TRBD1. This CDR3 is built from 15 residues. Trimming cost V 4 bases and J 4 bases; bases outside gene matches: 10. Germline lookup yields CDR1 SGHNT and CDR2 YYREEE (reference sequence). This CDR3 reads CASSIGQGVMYEQYF. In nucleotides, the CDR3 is TGTGCCAGCAGCATCGGACAGGGCGTTATGTACGAGCAGTACTTC.

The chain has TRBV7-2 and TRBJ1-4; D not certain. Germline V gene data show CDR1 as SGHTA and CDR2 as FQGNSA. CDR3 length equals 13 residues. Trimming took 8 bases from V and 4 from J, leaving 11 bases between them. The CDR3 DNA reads TGTGCCAGCTCGTCTAGATATAATGAAAAACTGTTTTTT. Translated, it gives CASSSRYNEKLFF.

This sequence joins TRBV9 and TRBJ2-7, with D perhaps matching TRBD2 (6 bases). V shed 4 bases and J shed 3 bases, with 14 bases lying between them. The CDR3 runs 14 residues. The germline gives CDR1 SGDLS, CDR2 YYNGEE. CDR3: CASSTGTQNYEQYF. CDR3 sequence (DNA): TGTGCCAGCAGCACCGGGACTCAAAACTACGAGCAGTACTTC.

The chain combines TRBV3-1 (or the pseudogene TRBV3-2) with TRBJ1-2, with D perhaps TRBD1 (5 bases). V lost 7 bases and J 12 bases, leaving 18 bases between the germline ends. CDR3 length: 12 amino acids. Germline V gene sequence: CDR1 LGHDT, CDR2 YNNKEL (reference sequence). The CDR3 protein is CASTNGAAFHTF. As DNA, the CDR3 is TGTGCCAGCACTAACGGGGCAGCTTTCCACACCTTC.

The CDR3, as DNA: TGCGCCAGCAGTGAGTCGAGTATAGATACGCAGTATTTT. Its translation: CASSESSIDTQYF. The rearrangement uses TRBV10-1 and TRBJ2-3; D remains unclear. Germline V gene sequence: CDR1 WNHNN, CDR2 SYGVQD (reference sequence). This CDR3 has 13 amino acids. V shed 0 bases and J shed 5 bases, with 6 bases lying between them.

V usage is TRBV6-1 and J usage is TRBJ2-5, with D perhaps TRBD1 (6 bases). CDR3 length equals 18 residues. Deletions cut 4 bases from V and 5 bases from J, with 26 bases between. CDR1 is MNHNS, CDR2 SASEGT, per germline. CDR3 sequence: CASSVRGGLIAVKETQYF. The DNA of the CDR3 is TGTGCCAGCAGTGTACGTGGGGGCCTTATTGCGGTCAAGGAGACCCAGTACTTC.

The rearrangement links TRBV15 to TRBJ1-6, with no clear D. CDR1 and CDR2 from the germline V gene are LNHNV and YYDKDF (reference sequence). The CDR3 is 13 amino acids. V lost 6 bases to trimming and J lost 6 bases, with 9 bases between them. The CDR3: CATSKGTNSPLHF. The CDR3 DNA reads TGTGCCACCAGTAAGGGAACTAATTCACCCCTCCACTTT.

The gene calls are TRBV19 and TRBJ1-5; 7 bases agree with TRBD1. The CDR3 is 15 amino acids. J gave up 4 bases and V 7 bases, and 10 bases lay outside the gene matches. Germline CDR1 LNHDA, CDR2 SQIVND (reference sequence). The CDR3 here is CASTTTGPLNQPQHF. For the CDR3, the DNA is TGTGCCAGTACCACGACAGGGCCTTTGAATCAGCCCCAGCATTTT.

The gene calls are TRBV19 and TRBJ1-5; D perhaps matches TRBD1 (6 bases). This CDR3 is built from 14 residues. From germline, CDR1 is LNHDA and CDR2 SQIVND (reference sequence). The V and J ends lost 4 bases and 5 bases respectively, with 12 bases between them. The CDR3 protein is CASSTTGTHQPQHF. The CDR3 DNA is TGTGCCAGTAGTACTACAGGGACCCATCAGCCCCAGCATTTT.

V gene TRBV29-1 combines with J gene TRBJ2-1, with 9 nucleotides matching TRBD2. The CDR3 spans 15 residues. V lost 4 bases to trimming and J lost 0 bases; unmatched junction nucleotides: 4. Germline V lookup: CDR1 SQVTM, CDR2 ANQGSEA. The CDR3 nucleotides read TGCAGCGTTGGATGGCGGGGGGGCTCCTACAATGAGCAGTTCTTC. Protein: CSVGWRGGSYNEQFF.

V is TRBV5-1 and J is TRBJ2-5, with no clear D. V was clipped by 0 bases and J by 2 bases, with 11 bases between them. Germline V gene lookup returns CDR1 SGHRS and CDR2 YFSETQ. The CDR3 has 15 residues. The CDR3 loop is CASSLGGAPQETQYF. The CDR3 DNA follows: TGCGCCAGCAGCTTGGGGGGTGCACCACAAGAGACCCAGTACTTC.